The entry below describes one TCR beta chain. With 4 bases clipped from V and 2 bases from J, the junction kept 6 bases outside the gene matches. Germline V lookup: CDR1 SGDLS, CDR2 YYNGEE. CDR3 length: 15 amino acids. This sample stems from a study of blood T cell repertoires in COVID-19. At the level of the study: Material from acute and convalescent COVID-19 was sourced from the United States, Italy and Spain. PBMCs, B-cell-depleted T cells, or T cells were the source of the cDNA or gDNA that made up the material.

In the original analysis: Using reference gene primer amplification, nucleated cell counts were estimated. The protocol was immunoSEQ multiplex PCR, while the TCRdb copy is restricted to in-frame clones and leaves out a portion. The V and J calls and clone size were taken over from that table, and D and trimming were inferred from the DNA. The repertoire holds more than 95,000 clones, with about 80% as singletons. The chain links TRBV9 to TRBJ2-5; 9 bases agree with TRBD1. Sequenced: peripheral blood. This clonotype was obtained from a human donor in a cohort sampled during active COVID-19. Here the CDR3 DNA reads TGTGCCAGCAGCCCGGGACAGGGAGCACAAGAGACCCAGTACTTC. Protein: CASSPGQGAQETQYF.